The clone carrying this T cell receptor (beta chain) was picked up a small number of times. The data are from a study of cytomegalovirus exposure and HLA in healthy donors. This PCR relied on a set of 60 Vbeta primers and 13 Jbeta primers. Method: immunoSEQ multiplex PCR; TCRdb's copy keeps in-frame clones and lacks some. The sample records 150,000 to 200,000 clones, around 67% being singletons. The TCR originated in a woman aged 18-35 years in good health and CMV-seropositive. The sample comprised PBMCs.

The CDR3 here is CASSPGTGERHGYTF. CDR3 in DNA: TGCGCCAGCAGCCCAGGGACAGGGGAGCGCCATGGCTACACCTTC. This chain joins TRBV4-1 and TRBJ1-2, with TRBD1 matching over 10 bases. With 4 bases clipped from V and 6 bases from J, the junction kept 8 bases outside the gene matches. The CDR3 has 15 residues. Per germline, CDR1 MGHRA and CDR2 YSYEKL.